The rows below give T cell receptor beta chains drawn from one sample of a study of response to subunit inactivated influenza vaccine. TCRdb reprocessed the RT-PCR reads with MiXCR, giving one entry per CDR3 protein. The sample has around 790,000 distinct CDR3 sequences, over 20% seen once. The sample consisted of PBMCs from blood, taken roughly 5 days after vaccination. The receptors originated from a man between 45 and 60 years old who received an inactivated influenza vaccine. The CDR3 runs from the conserved cysteine through the conserved F or W. D genes are given only for firm matches. Where a row states a size, it is once, few, many or the class of an expanded clone; other rows omit it.

D gene | J gene | V gene | clone size | CDR3 DNA | CDR3 protein
TRBD2 | TRBJ2-7 | TRBV12-3/TRBV12-4 | many | TGTGCCAGCAGTTCCCTCGCGGGGGAGGCCTACGAGCAGTACTTC | CASSSLAGEAYEQYF
. | TRBJ2-1 | TRBV12-3/TRBV12-4 | few | TGTGCCAGCAGTTTGAGCCAGAGCAATGAGCAGTTCTTC | CASSLSQSNEQFF
. | TRBJ1-2 | TRBV12-3/TRBV12-4 | . | TGTGCCAGCAGTAAGACAGAAGCTAACTATGGCTACACCTTC | CASSKTEANYGYTF
TRBD1 | TRBJ2-7 | TRBV15 | few | TGTGCCACCAGCAGACCAGGACAGGGGAACCACGAGCAGTACTTC | CATSRPGQGNHEQYF
. | TRBJ2-5 | TRBV29-1 | few | TGCAGCGTTGATATGTCTTCGGAGACCCAGTACTTC | CSVDMSSETQYF
TRBD2 | TRBJ2-5 | TRBV6-1 | few | TGTGCCAGCAGAAGCGGGAGGGCGGAGACCCAGTACTTC | CASRSGRAETQYF
. | TRBJ2-1 | TRBV10-3 | few | TGTGCCATCAGGACCACAGGTTCGTCTTACAATGAGCAGTTCTTC | CAIRTTGSSYNEQFF
. | TRBJ2-5 | TRBV20-1 | many | TGCAGTGCTAGAGATGGAGGGCTAGTGCTAGAGACCCAGTACTTC | CSARDGGLVLETQYF
TRBD1 | TRBJ2-1 | TRBV28 | . | TGTGCCAGCAGTCCCACCGCGGACAGGGGGGGACTGCATGAGCAGTTCTTC | CASSPTADRGGLHEQFF
. | TRBJ1-1 | TRBV2 | few | TGTGCCAGCAGTGAAAGGGGTCTGTCTGAAGCTTTCTTT | CASSERGLSEAFF
TRBD2 | TRBJ2-3 | TRBV5-1 | many | TGCGCCAGCAGCCCCTACCTAGCGGGGGGGGGCACAGATACGCAGTATTTT | CASSPYLAGGGTDTQYF
. | TRBJ2-7 | TRBV11-2 | . | TGTGGCAGCAGCTTAGGTACCGGAACCTACGAGCAGTACTTC | CGSSLGTGTYEQYF
TRBD2 | TRBJ2-7 | TRBV7-9 | few | TGTGCCAGCAGCCCTGCCGGGGGGTTTCGTTACGAGCAGTACTTC | CASSPAGGFRYEQYF
. | TRBJ2-2 | TRBV30 | . | TGTGCCTGCCCTAACACGAGGTCCGGGGAGCTGTTTTTT | CACPNTRSGELFF
. | TRBJ2-1 | TRBV5-6 | . | TGTGCCAGCAGCTTGTCGACGGTAGACAATGAGCAGTTCTTC | CASSLSTVDNEQFF
TRBD2 | TRBJ2-1 | TRBV11-1 | . | TGTGCCAGCAGCTTTACCCTAGCGGGAGCGTATAGGGACAGTGAGCAGTTCTTC | CASSFTLAGAYRDSEQFF
. | TRBJ1-6 | TRBV5-1 | few | TGCGCCAGCAGCTTGGGACGGGGGCGAAATTCACCCCTCCACTTT | CASSLGRGRNSPLHF
. | TRBJ2-1 | TRBV11-2 | many | TGTGCCAGCAGAGATCCCTCAGGTCCCAAGCCCTACAATGAGCAGTTCTTC | CASRDPSGPKPYNEQFF
TRBD2 | TRBJ2-3 | TRBV7-3 | few | TGTGCCAGCAGCCCGGCCTTCGGGGGGGGCACAGATACGCAGTATTTT | CASSPAFGGGTDTQYF
. | TRBJ1-3 | TRBV6-5 | . | TGTGCCAGCAGTTACTCGAGGGGGTGGTCGTTCTCTGGAAACACCATATATTTT | CASSYSRGWSFSGNTIYF
. | TRBJ2-3 | TRBV5-5 | . | TGTGCCAGCAGCTTGGTGTCTAAGGGGGATACGCAGTATTTT | CASSLVSKGDTQYF
TRBD1 | TRBJ2-1 | TRBV19 | . | TGTGCCAGTAGTATTAAGGGGGCCAAGGGATACAATGAGCAGTTCTTC | CASSIKGAKGYNEQFF